This T cell receptor (beta chain) was sequenced for a study of human T cells and chemical hapten exposure. Overall study context: Patch tests applied 0.01% DPC to the upper back, read at 6 days. General study findings and limits: The number of TCRs above 1 in 1000 frequency did not change after DPC sensitization. There was a positive correlation between PT1 expanded TCR counts and patch test score.

During construction of the library, unique molecular identifiers were attached to individual cDNA molecules for quantitative, reproducible TCR counting. TCRdb passed the RACE reads through MiXCR, listing each CDR3 protein once. The data contain some 90,000 distinct CDR3 sequences, about a tenth of them singletons. The CDR3 has 15 residues. Between the trimmed V and J ends, which lost 4 bases and 0 bases, there was a span of 11 bases. Germline V gene sequence: CDR1 SGHTA, CDR2 FQGNSA. As to time point: patch test 3, about 24 weeks after DPC sensitization. The treatment was: therapeutic diphenylcyclopropenone sensitization with weekly scalp DPC. This clonotype has ten or more counts. Antigen: not known.

Material: whole blood, obtained in connection with sensitization to the hapten diphenylcyclopropenone (DPC). This TCR came from a woman aged 30 to 39 with alopecia areata. Some clones in this sample may be carry-over from other donors' samples. The chain links TRBV7-2 to TRBJ2-3; D is uncertain. DNA of the CDR3: TGTGCCAGCAGCTCGAGCATTAGCAGCACAGATACGCAGTATTTT. Amino acid sequence: CASSSSISSTDTQYF.